Below, 24 T cell receptor beta chains from the same sample are listed, as sequenced in a study of shared clonotypes between healthy human individuals. The data were produced by immunoSEQ multiplex PCR, yet TCRdb's version contains in-frame clones alone and is incomplete. The data hold roughly 650,000 clones, with more than 95% observed a single time. The sample was naive CD4+ T cells sorted from blood. Subset indicated: CD45RA+ positively selected. The source of these receptors is a woman aged 30 to 39 in good health.

This chain connects TRBV6-5 to TRBJ1-2; D may be TRBD1 (5 bases). In germline, CDR1 is MNHEY, CDR2 SVGAGI. The CDR3 consists of 15 residues. The germline V and J ends were trimmed by 6 bases and 2 bases, with 16 bases remaining between them. The CDR3 sequence: CASRTPGPTNYGYTF. For the CDR3, the DNA is TGTGCCAGCAGGACTCCGGGACCGACCAACTATGGCTACACCTTC.

The chain's CDR3 is CASRPDRGPGEQYF. DNA for the CDR3: TGTGCCAGCAGACCGGACAGGGGGCCTGGAGAGCAGTACTTC. V usage is TRBV6-5 and J usage is TRBJ2-7, with TRBD1 matching 11 bases. Germline lookup yields CDR1 MNHEY and CDR2 SVGAGI. V was clipped by 6 bases and J by 7 bases; unmatched bases: 8. This CDR3 has 14 residues.

The chain uses TRBV7-4 and TRBJ1-3; 7 nucleotides agree with TRBD1. V lost 5 bases to trimming and J lost 0 bases; unmatched junction nucleotides: 10. From germline, CDR1 is SGHVT and CDR2 SQSDAQ. The CDR3 length is 17 residues. This chain's CDR3 is CASSQGGEGYSGNTIYF. The CDR3 DNA reads as TGTGCCAGCAGCCAGGGGGGCGAGGGCTACTCTGGAAACACCATATATTTT.

This rearrangement joins TRBV7-6 to TRBJ2-7; 9 nucleotides agree with TRBD2. Germline V gives CDR1 SGHVS, CDR2 FNYEAQ. This CDR3 is built from 14 residues. J was trimmed by 2 bases and V by 8 bases; bases with no gene match: 7. This chain's CDR3 is CASGRLAETYEQYF. The CDR3, as DNA: TGTGCCAGCGGTCGACTAGCGGAAACCTACGAGCAGTACTTC.

This rearrangement joins TRBV7-2 to TRBJ2-1; D gene ambiguous. Germline V CDR1 and CDR2: SGHTA, FQGNSA. Trimming pared 3 bases from V and 7 bases from J, leaving 7 bases between. The CDR3 has 12 amino acids. The CDR3 sequence is CASSLPRNEQFF. DNA for the CDR3: TGTGCCAGCAGCTTGCCTAGAAATGAGCAGTTCTTC.

The chain couples TRBV28 to TRBJ1-1; D is perhaps TRBD1 (5 bases). This CDR3 contains 15 residues. Germline V gene lookup returns CDR1 MDHEN and CDR2 SYDVKM. Deletions cut 7 bases from V and 4 bases from J, with 19 bases between. The CDR3 loop is CASIWQGSRSTEAFF. The CDR3 DNA reads TGTGCCAGCATCTGGCAGGGAAGTAGGAGCACTGAAGCTTTCTTT.

In DNA, the CDR3 is TGCGCCAGCAGCCCGCGGACGGTACAAGAGACCCAGTACTTC. This codes for CASSPRTVQETQYF. J is TRBJ2-5 and V is TRBV5-1; the D is unclear. The length of the CDR3 is 14 residues. Per the germline V gene, CDR1 is SGHRS and CDR2 is YFSETQ. The V end was cut by 4 bases, the J end by 2 bases, with 12 bases between.

This clone has a single count. The V call is TRBV2, the J call TRBJ2-3; D ambiguous. The CDR3 runs 16 residues. The V end lost 2 bases, the J end lost 0 bases, and 12 bases lay between the germline ends. The germline V gene has CDR1 SNHLY and CDR2 FYNNEI. CDR3 sequence (DNA): TGTGCCAGCAGTGAAAGGAATCCCCGCAGCACAGATACGCAGTATTTT. Encoded protein: CASSERNPRSTDTQYF. The full variable domain, with the rest looked up from reference TRBV2 and TRBJ2-3, is EPEVTQTPSHQVTQMGQEVILRCVPISNHLYFYWYRQILGQKVEFLVSFYNNEISEKSEIFDDQFSVERPDGSNFTLKIRSTKLEDSAMYFCASSERNPRSTDTQYFGPGTRLTVL.

The gene calls are TRBV7-6 and TRBJ2-7; 7 nucleotides agree with TRBD1. This CDR3 is 14 amino acids long. Trimming at V came to 6 bases and at J to 0 bases, leaving 5 bases not matched to a gene. The germline V gene encodes CDR1 SGHVS and CDR2 FNYEAQ. DNA of the CDR3: TGTGCCAGCAGGCGGCAGGGGGACTCCTACGAGCAGTACTTC. It codes for CASRRQGDSYEQYF.

The chain employs TRBV5-6 and TRBJ1-3, with D hard to call. The germline V gene has CDR1 SGHDT and CDR2 YYEEEE. The V gene lost 4 bases and the J gene lost 0 bases, with 11 bases spanning the gap. The CDR3 runs 15 residues. For the CDR3, the DNA is TGTGCCAGCAGCCTAGGACGGCCCTCTGGAAACACCATATATTTT. Protein: CASSLGRPSGNTIYF. Looking up the rest from reference TRBV5-6 and TRBJ1-3 gives the full variable domain: DAGVTQSPTHLIKTRGQQVTLRCSPKSGHDTVSWYQQALGQGPQFIFQYYEEEERQRGNFPDRFSGHQFPNYSSELNVNALLLGDSALYLCASSLGRPSGNTIYFGEGSWLTVV.

The rearrangement links TRBV5-6 to TRBJ1-5; 8 bases match TRBD1. Germline-derived CDR1 and CDR2 are SGHDT and YYEEEE. V dropped 3 bases and J dropped 5; count of bases not matched to a gene: 4. The CDR3 runs 14 residues. The CDR3 nucleotides read TGTGCCAGCAGCTCGGGACAGGTCTATCAGCCCCAGCATTTT. It codes for CASSSGQVYQPQHF.

V and J are TRBV28 and TRBJ2-4, with D possibly TRBD1 on 5 matching bases. The CDR3 totals 14 residues. V lost 6 bases and J lost 2, with 11 bases in between. The germline V gene encodes CDR1 MDHEN and CDR2 SYDVKM. The CDR3 DNA sequence: TGTGCCAGCAGCCAGGGTGGAACCAAAAACATTCAGTACTTC. Its protein is CASSQGGTKNIQYF.

The chain links TRBV10-3 to TRBJ2-1; perhaps TRBD2 as D (5 bases). The length of the CDR3 is 12 residues. Trimming cost V 0 bases and J 8 bases, with 5 bases left between them. The V gene's germline CDR1 is ENHRY and CDR2 SYGVKD. The CDR3 loop reads CAISESGDEQFF. As DNA, the CDR3 is TGTGCCATCAGTGAGTCGGGAGATGAGCAGTTCTTC.

This clone was seen a few times. This chain links TRBV14 with TRBJ2-5; TRBD1 matches 8 bases. Germline lookup yields CDR1 SGHDN and CDR2 FVKESK. V lost 3 bases and J lost 4; bases outside the gene matches: 13. The CDR3 is made up of 17 amino acids. The CDR3 protein is CASSHRRGRGRGETQYF. The CDR3 DNA follows: TGTGCCAGCAGCCATAGGCGTGGCAGGGGGCGCGGAGAGACCCAGTACTTC.

V usage is TRBV6-1 and J usage is TRBJ1-1; perhaps TRBD1 as D (5 bases). The V and J ends lost 7 bases and 5 bases respectively, with 17 bases between them. The germline gives CDR1 MNHNS, CDR2 SASEGT. CDR3 size: 14 residues. The CDR3: CASTKSRVNTEAFF. DNA of the CDR3: TGTGCCAGCACAAAATCCAGGGTTAATACTGAAGCTTTCTTT.

The V gene is TRBV19, the J gene TRBJ2-3; 9 nucleotides match TRBD2. V lost 7 bases to trimming and J lost 1 base; unmatched junction nucleotides: 3. The CDR3 sequence is 14 residues long. Germline-derived CDR1 and CDR2 are LNHDA and SQIVND (reference sequence). CDR3: CASTSGRRTDTQYF. The CDR3 nucleotides read TGTGCCAGTACCAGCGGGAGGCGCACAGATACGCAGTATTTT.

The V call is TRBV6-1, the J call TRBJ2-1; tentatively, D is TRBD1 or TRBD2 (5 bases each). V lost 3 bases to trimming and J lost 10 bases, with 7 bases between them. Germline CDR1 is MNHNS and CDR2 is SASEGT. The CDR3 consists of 11 residues. This chain's CDR3 is CASSDWGEQFF. CDR3 coding DNA: TGTGCCAGCAGTGATTGGGGGGAGCAGTTCTTC.

The genes are TRBV4-1 and TRBJ2-7, with a weak D call TRBD2 (6 bases). V lost 5 bases and J lost 1, with 15 bases in between. This CDR3 has 15 amino acids. In germline, CDR1 is MGHRA, CDR2 YSYEKL. In nucleotides, the CDR3 is TGCGCCAGCAGCACTCGTATTAGCGGATCCTACGAGCAGTACTTC. This encodes CASSTRISGSYEQYF.

This chain connects TRBV7-2 to TRBJ2-7; 9 bases line up with TRBD2. V was pared by 4 bases and J by 2 bases, with 6 bases of the junction left unmatched. The CDR3 is 15 residues long. The germline CDR1 and CDR2 sequences are SGHTA and FQGNSA. The CDR3 DNA sequence: TGTGCCAGCAGCTATAGCGGGAGTTGGCCCTACGAGCAGTACTTC. This encodes CASSYSGSWPYEQYF.

The chain has TRBV7-6 and TRBJ2-2; no reliable D call. The CDR3 is 14 amino acids. Trimming left V 2 bases short and J 1 base short, with 5 bases between. CDR1 SGHVS and CDR2 FNYEAQ come from the germline V gene. CDR3 amino acids: CASSLTENTGELFF. CDR3 sequence (DNA): TGTGCCAGCAGCTTAACTGAGAACACCGGGGAGCTGTTTTTT.

For this clone: The same CDR3 arises from other DNA sequences in this sample as well. This chain joins TRBV2 and TRBJ2-7; D unclear. V was cut by 4 bases and J by 4 bases, with 5 bases left in between. This CDR3 has 11 residues. Per the germline V gene, CDR1 is SNHLY and CDR2 is FYNNEI. CDR3 loop: CASSGGYEQYF. For the CDR3, the DNA is TGTGCCAGCAGTGGTGGTTACGAGCAGTACTTC.

The chain links TRBV7-9 to TRBJ2-3; TRBD2 is a possible D gene (6 bases). V lost 5 bases and J 6 bases, leaving 18 bases between the germline ends. The CDR3 totals 15 residues. The germline gives CDR1 SEHNR, CDR2 FQNEAQ (reference sequence). Written as DNA, the CDR3 is TGTGCCAGCAGCCCTATGGGGACTCTTCTCGATACGCAGTATTTT. It specifies CASSPMGTLLDTQYF.

The V gene is TRBV10-3, the J gene TRBJ2-5; TRBD1 matches 7 bases. This CDR3 has 13 amino acids. From germline, CDR1 is ENHRY and CDR2 SYGVKD. J was trimmed by 5 bases and V by 9 bases; bases with no gene match: 9. The CDR3 reads CAILDRPGETQYF. The DNA of the CDR3 is TGTGCCATTTTGGACAGGCCCGGGGAGACCCAGTACTTC.

The gene calls are TRBV30 and TRBJ2-7; possible D gene TRBD2, 5 bases. The CDR3 runs 13 residues. Germline CDR1 reads GTSNPN; CDR2 reads SVGIG (reference sequence). Trimming left V 2 bases short and J 4 bases short, with 12 bases between. The CDR3 coding sequence is TGTGCCTGGAGTTCTTACGGGATTTACGAGCAGTACTTC. Encoded protein: CAWSSYGIYEQYF.